This TCR beta chain was sequenced in a study of chemoradiotherapy in HPV16-positive cancers. CDR1 is MNHEY, CDR2 SVGAGI, per germline. Trimming shortened V by 5 bases and J by 3 bases, and 14 bases separated the two germline ends. The CDR3 runs 14 residues. The method was immunoSEQ multiplex PCR; TCRdb's version includes in-frame clones alone and lacks a portion of them. The repertoire holds about 68,000 clones, around nine tenths seen once, with under 4.5% in the top ten. The chain joins TRBV6-5 to TRBJ2-7; tentatively, D is TRBD1 (6 bases). This sequence was found in a human donor with HPV-associated anogenital cancer. Sequenced material: blood, taken from a patient who underwent chemoradiotherapy. Written as DNA, the CDR3 is TGTGCCAGCAGTCCCATCGACAGGCGCTACGAGCAGTACTTC. Its protein product is CASSPIDRRYEQYF.